The rows below give T cell receptor beta chains drawn from one sample of a study of blood T cell repertoires in COVID-19. Method: immunoSEQ multiplex PCR; TCRdb's copy keeps in-frame clones and lacks some. The table includes some 31,000 clones, about 89% detected once. The sample was peripheral blood. The source of these receptors is a man in his 70s with active COVID-19. Each CDR3 is given with its conserved first and last residue. The D gene is left open where the match is weak. Not every row has a clone size; where given, it reads once, few, many or a size class.

-	16	TRBV15	TRBD1	TRBJ1-4	TGTGCCACCAGCAGAGGGGGGACAGGGGGGAATGAAAAACTGTTTTTT	CATSRGGTGGNEKLFF
once	15	TRBV29-1	TRBD2	TRBJ2-2	TGCAGCGTATCGGGAGGGCCCCCGGGAACCGGGGAGCTGTTTTTT	CSVSGGPPGTGELFF
-	15	TRBV19	TRBD2	TRBJ2-4	TGTGCCAGTAGTCCCGGGGGGGCTTGGGGAAACATTCAGTACTTC	CASSPGGAWGNIQYF
-	20	TRBV4-1	-	TRBJ2-6	TGCGCCAGCAGCCAGGAACAGGGTAGCCCTACCTCCTCTGGGGCCAACGTCCTGACTTTC	CASSQEQGSPTSSGANVLTF
-	16	TRBV6-2/TRBV6-3	TRBD1	TRBJ1-5	TGTGCCAGCAGCCTCACACAGGGGTATCGCAATCAGCCCCAGCATTTT	CASSLTQGYRNQPQHF
-	15	TRBV7-9	-	TRBJ1-6	TGTGCCAGCAGCTTAGCAGGGGCCTCTAATTCACCCCTCCACTTT	CASSLAGASNSPLHF
-	13	TRBV7-8	TRBD1	TRBJ1-1	TGTGCCAGCAGCCCGAGACAGGGGACTGAAGCTTTCTTT	CASSPRQGTEAFF
-	13	TRBV11-2	-	TRBJ2-4	TGTGCCAGCAGCTTAGCAGTAGGGGACATTCAGTACTTC	CASSLAVGDIQYF
-	17	TRBV28	-	TRBJ1-6	TGTGCCAGCAGTCCGCCCTTGGACAGTGTATCTAATTCACCCCTCCACTTT	CASSPPLDSVSNSPLHF
once	15	TRBV19	TRBD2	TRBJ2-2	TGTGCCAGCAGTGGGACTAATGCGAACACCGGGGAGCTGTTTTTT	CASSGTNANTGELFF
-	14	TRBV29-1	-	TRBJ2-2	TGCAGCGTTAACAGGGACGGGAACACCGGGGAGCTGTTTTTT	CSVNRDGNTGELFF
-	13	TRBV19	-	TRBJ2-3	TGTGCCAGTAGCCTACAGGGAACAGATACGCAGTATTTT	CASSLQGTDTQYF
-	12	TRBV7-9	-	TRBJ1-2	TGTGCCAGCAGCACACAGGGTATCGGCTACACCTTC	CASSTQGIGYTF
once	16	TRBV29-1	TRBD2	TRBJ2-1	TGCAGCGTCGGGACTAGCGGGAGAGTCGCCTACAATGAGCAGTTCTTC	CSVGTSGRVAYNEQFF
-	15	TRBV7-8	-	TRBJ1-5	TGTGCCAGCAGCCCCCAGGGGAGGGTTAATCAGCCCCAGCATTTT	CASSPQGRVNQPQHF
-	12	TRBV6-5	-	TRBJ1-4	TGTGCCAGCAGGGCCCCGAATGAAAAACTGTTTTTT	CASRAPNEKLFF
-	13	TRBV6-5	-	TRBJ1-3	TGTGCCGTTCGGGGATTTAAGGAAAACACCATATATTTT	CAVRGFKENTIYF
once	15	TRBV6-5	TRBD1	TRBJ2-1	TGTGCCAGCAGTTACTACAGGGGGCGAAACAATGAGCAGTTCTTC	CASSYYRGRNNEQFF
-	14	TRBV6-5	TRBD1	TRBJ2-7	TGTGCCAGCAGGGCCGGACAGGGCACCTACGAGCAGTACTTC	CASRAGQGTYEQYF
-	17	TRBV7-3	TRBD2	TRBJ2-2	TGTGCCAGCAGCTCGGGACTAGCGGGAGTTCATACCGGGGAGCTGTTTTTT	CASSSGLAGVHTGELFF
-	18	TRBV28	TRBD2	TRBJ2-1	TGTGCCAGCAGTTCACAAACCGGGACTAGCGGGAGGGTTAATGAGCAGTTCTTC	CASSSQTGTSGRVNEQFF
few	14	TRBV10-3	-	TRBJ2-7	TGTGCCATCAGTGAGTCTACTGAATTCTACGAGCAGTACTTC	CAISESTEFYEQYF
once	10	TRBV5-8	-	TRBJ2-3	TGTGCCACCGGCACAGATACGCAGTATTTT	CATGTDTQYF
-	15	TRBV27	-	TRBJ1-2	TGTGCCAGCAGTTTAGGCGGGCGGAACGCCTATGGCTACACCTTC	CASSLGGRNAYGYTF
medium-sized	14	TRBV11-2	TRBD1	TRBJ1-6	TGTGCCAGCAGCCCCGACAGGGTCAATTCACCCCTCCACTTT	CASSPDRVNSPLHF
-	19	TRBV15	TRBD2	TRBJ2-1	TGTGCCACCAGCAGAGATCGGACTAGCGGGAGGGCCAGGTACAATGAGCAGTTCTTC	CATSRDRTSGRARYNEQFF
-	13	TRBV25-1	-	TRBJ1-1	TGTGCCAGCAGAGACACAGGGTTCACTGAAGCTTTCTTT	CASRDTGFTEAFF
-	15	TRBV19	TRBD1	TRBJ2-1	TGTGCCAGTAGTCCCGACAGGGCAACCTACAATGAGCAGTTCTTC	CASSPDRATYNEQFF
-	18	TRBV19	TRBD2	TRBJ2-3	TGTGCCAGTAGTATGCCCCACCAACTAGCGAAGGGCACAGATACGCAGTATTTT	CASSMPHQLAKGTDTQYF
-	16	TRBV15	TRBD2	TRBJ2-7	TGTGCCACCAGCAACCCGGGGGCTAGCGGGAGCTACGAGCAGTACTTC	CATSNPGASGSYEQYF
-	14	TRBV7-2	TRBD1	TRBJ2-7	TGTGCCAGCAGCTTGGACAGGGGGGTTTACGAGCAGTACTTC	CASSLDRGVYEQYF
once	14	TRBV4-1	-	TRBJ2-3	TGCGCCAGCAGCCTCGCAGGGGGCACAGATACGCAGTATTTT	CASSLAGGTDTQYF
-	15	TRBV9	-	TRBJ1-1	TGTGCCAGCAGCGGAGCAGCAGGGACAAACACTGAAGCTTTCTTT	CASSGAAGTNTEAFF
-	14	TRBV6-5	TRBD1	TRBJ1-5	TGTGCCAGCAGAGGGACAGGCAATAATCAGCCCCAGCATTTT	CASRGTGNNQPQHF
-	15	TRBV6-2/TRBV6-3	-	TRBJ2-1	TGTGCCAGCAGCCGCCCTCGGAGCTCCTACAATGAGCAGTTCTTC	CASSRPRSSYNEQFF
-	15	TRBV6-2/TRBV6-3	TRBD1	TRBJ1-5	TGTGCCAGCAGTTGGGGACAGGGGAGCAATCAGCCCCAGCATTTT	CASSWGQGSNQPQHF
-	14	TRBV29-1	TRBD2	TRBJ2-1	TGCAGCATAGGACTAGCGGGGTTATACAATGAGCAGTTCTTC	CSIGLAGLYNEQFF
-	14	TRBV18	-	TRBJ1-5	TGTGCCAGCTCACCAGAACAGGGCGGTCAGCCCCAGCATTTT	CASSPEQGGQPQHF
-	13	TRBV18	-	TRBJ1-6	TGTGCCAGCTCACCTCAGGTAGATTCACCCCTCCACTTT	CASSPQVDSPLHF
-	12	TRBV28	-	TRBJ1-4	TGTGCCAGCAAGGGGGACGATGAAAAACTGTTTTTT	CASKGDDEKLFF
once	14	TRBV27	-	TRBJ2-2	TGTGCCAGCAGGGAGGGGTTTAGAGCCGGGGAGCTGTTTTTT	CASREGFRAGELFF
once	16	TRBV19	-	TRBJ2-1	TGTGCCAGTAGTATTGGGCGGGGCCGCTCCTACAATGAGCAGTTCTTC	CASSIGRGRSYNEQFF
few	14	TRBV15	TRBD1	TRBJ2-7	TGTGCCACCAGCAGAGGGGGACAGGGGTACGAGCAGTACTTC	CATSRGGQGYEQYF
-	16	TRBV6-2/TRBV6-3	TRBD2	TRBJ2-7	TGTGCCAGCAGTTACACCCCCGCGGGAGGGCCATACGAGCAGTACTTC	CASSYTPAGGPYEQYF
-	15	TRBV12-2	-	TRBJ2-7	TGTGCAAGTCGCTTAGACGGGACACACTCCTACGAGCAGTACTTC	CASRLDGTHSYEQYF
-	15	TRBV20-1	-	TRBJ1-6	TGCAGTGCTAGTAGGGGGGGCCCAGTCGATAAACCCCTCCACTTT	CSASRGGPVDKPLHF
-	15	TRBV6-2/TRBV6-3	TRBD1	TRBJ1-6	TGTGCCAGCAGTTCTTCAGGGGGCAGGAATTCACCCCTCCACTTT	CASSSSGGRNSPLHF
-	15	TRBV24-1	-	TRBJ2-3	TGTGCCACCTCCGCCAGGGGACAAAGCACAGATACGCAGTATTTT	CATSARGQSTDTQYF
-	16	TRBV5-1	TRBD2	TRBJ2-6	TGCGCCAGCAGTCCCAGCGGGGCCATCGGGGCCAACGTCCTGACTTTC	CASSPSGAIGANVLTF
-	16	TRBV24-1	TRBD1	TRBJ2-2	TGTGCCACCAGTGACCCAGGGGGCGGAACCACCGGGGAGCTGTTTTTT	CATSDPGGGTTGELFF
-	19	TRBV10-2	TRBD1	TRBJ1-4	TGCGCCAGCACCCTTACAGGGGGACAGGGGGCGTTTACTAATGAAAAACTGTTTTTT	CASTLTGGQGAFTNEKLFF
-	12	TRBV29-1	-	TRBJ1-1	TGCAGCGTTGAGCTGGTAGAGACTGAAGCTTTCTTT	CSVELVETEAFF
-	11	TRBV28	-	TRBJ1-4	TGTGCCAGCAGTTTACGGGGGAAACTGTTTTTT	CASSLRGKLFF
-	14	TRBV19	TRBD2	TRBJ2-7	TGTGCCAGTACCCCCCTTTCTAGCGGCTACGAGCAGTACTTC	CASTPLSSGYEQYF
-	16	TRBV27	TRBD1	TRBJ1-1	TGTGCCAGCAGTACCACAAAAGGGGGCAGGTACACTGAAGCTTTCTTT	CASSTTKGGRYTEAFF
-	15	TRBV2	-	TRBJ2-7	TGTGCCAGCAGTGAAGGACAAGCTAATACCTACGAGCAGTACTTC	CASSEGQANTYEQYF